This entry lists 19 T cell receptor beta chains sequenced from one sample in a study of sequential checkpoint blockade in melanoma. Treatment reported: randomized to nivolumab then ipilimumab (arm A) or the reverse (arm B). The assay was immunoSEQ multiplex PCR, and TCRdb's table has in-frame clones only and misses some. The data contain approximately 21,000 clones, about 81% of them singletons. The material was CD8+ T cells sorted from blood (inferred from file names), obtained from a patient given nivolumab and ipilimumab in sequence. These TCRs come from a human donor with melanoma.

This clone was seen only a few times. The chain links TRBV2 to TRBJ2-7, with TRBD2 as a possible D gene (5 bases). Germline CDR1 and CDR2: SNHLY and FYNNEI. V was clipped by 4 bases and J by 3 bases, with 10 bases between them. CDR3 size: 13 residues. CDR3 coding DNA: TGTGCCAGCAGTGGGACTCAGATCTACGAGCAGTACTTC. It codes for CASSGTQIYEQYF.

This clone appeared a few times. The CDR3 loop is CASSIAVYSNQPQHF. The DNA for the CDR3 is TGTGCCAGTAGTATCGCGGTTTATAGCAATCAGCCCCAGCATTTT. The chain combines TRBV19 with TRBJ1-5; D ambiguous. The germline CDR1 and CDR2 sequences are LNHDA and SQIVND (reference sequence). The CDR3 sequence is 15 residues long. Trimming removed 3 bases at V and 0 bases at J, with 9 bases between.

This rearrangement joins TRBV5-5 to TRBJ2-7; 10 bases are a match to TRBD1. V gave up 2 bases and J gave up 4 bases; unmatched junction bases: 3. This CDR3 is 14 amino acids long. The germline V gene encodes CDR1 SGHKS and CDR2 YYEKEE (reference sequence). The CDR3 nucleotides read TGTGCCAGCAGCTTCGGGACAGGGGCTTACGAGCAGTACTTC. Protein product: CASSFGTGAYEQYF.

This clone has just one count. The CDR3 DNA sequence: TGTGCCAGCAGCGGAGGTGGCGAGCAGTACTTC. This encodes CASSGGGEQYF. This chain uses TRBV2 with TRBJ2-7; D perhaps matches TRBD2 (5 bases). The CDR3 has 11 residues. CDR1 and CDR2 from the germline V gene are SNHLY and FYNNEI. Trimming left V 6 bases short and J 6 bases short, with 9 bases between.

This sequence joins TRBV28 and TRBJ1-4, with 9 nucleotides matching TRBD1. This CDR3 is built from 14 residues. Losses at the gene ends were 8 bases for V and 8 bases for J; bases not matched to a gene: 9. In germline, CDR1 is MDHEN, CDR2 SYDVKM. The CDR3 loop is CASRRTGEGEKLFF. The CDR3 DNA sequence: TGTGCCAGCCGCCGGACAGGGGAAGGCGAAAAACTGTTTTTT. Filled out from reference TRBV28 and TRBJ1-4, the complete variable domain reads DVKVTQSSRYLVKRTGEKVFLECVQDMDHENMFWYRQDPGLGLRLIYFSYDVKMKEKGDIPEGYSVSREKKERFSLILESASTNQTSMYLCASRRTGEGEKLFFGSGTQLSVL.

The chain recombines TRBV11-2 with TRBJ2-7; D might be TRBD2 (6 bases). The CDR3 is 14 residues long. From germline, CDR1 is SGHAT and CDR2 FQNNGV. V was shortened by 2 bases and J by 6 bases, with 14 bases between the two germline ends. The CDR3 loop is CASSLSLRGPEQYF. The CDR3 coding sequence is TGTGCCAGCAGCTTATCCCTGCGGGGCCCCGAGCAGTACTTC.

The V gene is TRBV2, the J gene TRBJ2-7; no firm D call. Germline-derived CDR1 and CDR2 are SNHLY and FYNNEI. Trimming cost V 1 base and J 2 bases, with 15 bases left between them. The CDR3 runs to 16 residues. CDR3 sequence: CASSEGPAWRTYEQYF. The CDR3 bases are TGTGCCAGCAGTGAAGGGCCAGCGTGGAGAACCTACGAGCAGTACTTC.

V and J are TRBV5-1 and TRBJ2-7, with 9 bases matching TRBD1. The CDR3 extends over 15 amino acids. Trimming removed 4 bases from V and 1 base from J; junction bases left unmatched: 6. Per germline, CDR1 SGHRS and CDR2 YFSETQ. For the CDR3, the DNA is TGCGCCAGCAGCCCGGACAGGGGATATTCCTACGAGCAGTACTTC. Translated, it gives CASSPDRGYSYEQYF.

The V gene is TRBV2, the J gene TRBJ2-7; 13 positions match TRBD2. V shed 3 bases, J shed 7 bases, and the junction held 12 bases outside the gene matches. Germline CDR1 and CDR2: SNHLY and FYNNEI. The CDR3 spans 17 residues. CDR3 protein: CASSDPTGTSGMREQYF. CDR3 coding DNA: TGTGCCAGCAGTGATCCCACCGGGACTAGCGGGATGAGGGAGCAGTACTTC.

The CDR3 is CASSQDPGALGVAFF. DNA of the CDR3: TGCGCCAGCAGCCAAGACCCCGGAGCCCTAGGTGTAGCTTTCTTT. The chain employs TRBV4-1 and TRBJ1-1; no reliable D call. The CDR3 extends over 15 amino acids. Trimming stripped 0 bases from V and 10 bases from J, with 18 bases between. Germline loops: CDR1 MGHRA, CDR2 YSYEKL.

This clone was counted a single time. The gene calls are TRBV7-9 and TRBJ1-1; 8 bases are shared with TRBD1. Germline-derived CDR1 and CDR2 are SEHNR and FQNEAQ (reference sequence). J was trimmed by 1 base and V by 7 bases; bases with no gene match: 8. This CDR3 has 15 residues. CDR3 sequence (DNA): TGTGCCAGCATCAATTACAGGGGGAAGAACACTGAAGCTTTCTTT. It is translated as CASINYRGKNTEAFF.

In DNA, the CDR3 is TGTGCCAGCAGTGAAGCCGCTGGCGGGAACGACGAGCAGTACTTC. Protein product: CASSEAAGGNDEQYF. This chain links TRBV6-1 with TRBJ2-7, with D possibly TRBD2 on 6 matching bases. The CDR3 length is 15 residues. Germline lookup yields CDR1 MNHNS and CDR2 SASEGT. Trimming shortened V by 0 bases and J by 5 bases, and 14 bases separated the two germline ends.

The chain recombines TRBV28 with TRBJ2-7; D is possibly TRBD2 (5 bases). Germline-derived CDR1 and CDR2 are MDHEN and SYDVKM. Trimming removed 5 bases at V and 0 bases at J, with 5 bases between. The CDR3 totals 12 residues. In nucleotides, the CDR3 is TGTGCCAGCAGTGGGAGCTCCTACGAGCAGTACTTC. Its protein product is CASSGSSYEQYF.

This rearrangement joins TRBV7-9 to TRBJ2-1, with D maybe TRBD1 (6 bases). CDR1 and CDR2 (germline): SEHNR, FQNEAQ (reference sequence). The CDR3 spans 13 residues. Deletions cut 4 bases from V and 7 bases from J, with 11 bases between. This CDR3 reads CASSWYRVNEQFF. The CDR3 DNA is TGTGCCAGCAGCTGGTACAGGGTGAATGAGCAGTTCTTC.

There are a few counts of this clone. The chain combines TRBV6-6 with TRBJ2-7; TRBD2 matches 7 bases. The germline CDR1 and CDR2 sequences are MNHNY and SVGAGI (reference sequence). J lost 5 bases, V lost 6 bases, and 10 bases had no gene match. This CDR3 region has 14 residues. As DNA, the CDR3 is TGTGCCAGCAGCCATTTGAGGGAGGGTAACGAGCAGTACTTC. Its protein is CASSHLREGNEQYF.

The chain joins TRBV30 to TRBJ1-2, with 10 positions matching TRBD1. The germline V gene encodes CDR1 GTSNPN and CDR2 SVGIG (reference sequence). V trimming: 0 bases; J trimming: 6 bases; junction bases outside the gene matches: 4. There are 14 residues in the CDR3. The CDR3 spells CAWSVLGTGDGYTF. DNA of the CDR3: TGTGCCTGGAGTGTACTCGGGACAGGGGATGGCTACACCTTC.

This chain joins TRBV6-4 and TRBJ2-7; D perhaps matches TRBD2 (6 bases). V was pared by 6 bases and J by 0 bases, with 12 bases between. The CDR3 consists of 14 residues. The germline gives CDR1 MRHNA, CDR2 SNTAGT. The CDR3 is CASSPSGFSYEQYF. CDR3 nucleotides: TGTGCCAGCAGCCCCAGCGGGTTCTCCTACGAGCAGTACTTC.

This sequence joins TRBV27 and TRBJ2-7; 8 nucleotides align to TRBD2. The CDR3 is 15 amino acids. CDR1 and CDR2 (germline): MNHEY, SMNVEV (reference sequence). With V trimmed by 6 bases and J by 3 bases, 10 bases remained unmatched. The CDR3 DNA is TGTGCCAGCAGCCCAACATCAGCGGGAGACTACGAGCAGTACTTC. Encoded protein: CASSPTSAGDYEQYF.

The chain links TRBV19 to TRBJ1-1; D gene uncertain. CDR3 length equals 13 residues. Trimming left V 5 bases short and J 0 bases short, with 7 bases between. CDR1 LNHDA and CDR2 SQIVND come from the germline V gene (reference sequence). The CDR3 DNA is TGTGCCAGTAGTCCCACAGTGAACACTGAAGCTTTCTTT. Encoded protein: CASSPTVNTEAFF.